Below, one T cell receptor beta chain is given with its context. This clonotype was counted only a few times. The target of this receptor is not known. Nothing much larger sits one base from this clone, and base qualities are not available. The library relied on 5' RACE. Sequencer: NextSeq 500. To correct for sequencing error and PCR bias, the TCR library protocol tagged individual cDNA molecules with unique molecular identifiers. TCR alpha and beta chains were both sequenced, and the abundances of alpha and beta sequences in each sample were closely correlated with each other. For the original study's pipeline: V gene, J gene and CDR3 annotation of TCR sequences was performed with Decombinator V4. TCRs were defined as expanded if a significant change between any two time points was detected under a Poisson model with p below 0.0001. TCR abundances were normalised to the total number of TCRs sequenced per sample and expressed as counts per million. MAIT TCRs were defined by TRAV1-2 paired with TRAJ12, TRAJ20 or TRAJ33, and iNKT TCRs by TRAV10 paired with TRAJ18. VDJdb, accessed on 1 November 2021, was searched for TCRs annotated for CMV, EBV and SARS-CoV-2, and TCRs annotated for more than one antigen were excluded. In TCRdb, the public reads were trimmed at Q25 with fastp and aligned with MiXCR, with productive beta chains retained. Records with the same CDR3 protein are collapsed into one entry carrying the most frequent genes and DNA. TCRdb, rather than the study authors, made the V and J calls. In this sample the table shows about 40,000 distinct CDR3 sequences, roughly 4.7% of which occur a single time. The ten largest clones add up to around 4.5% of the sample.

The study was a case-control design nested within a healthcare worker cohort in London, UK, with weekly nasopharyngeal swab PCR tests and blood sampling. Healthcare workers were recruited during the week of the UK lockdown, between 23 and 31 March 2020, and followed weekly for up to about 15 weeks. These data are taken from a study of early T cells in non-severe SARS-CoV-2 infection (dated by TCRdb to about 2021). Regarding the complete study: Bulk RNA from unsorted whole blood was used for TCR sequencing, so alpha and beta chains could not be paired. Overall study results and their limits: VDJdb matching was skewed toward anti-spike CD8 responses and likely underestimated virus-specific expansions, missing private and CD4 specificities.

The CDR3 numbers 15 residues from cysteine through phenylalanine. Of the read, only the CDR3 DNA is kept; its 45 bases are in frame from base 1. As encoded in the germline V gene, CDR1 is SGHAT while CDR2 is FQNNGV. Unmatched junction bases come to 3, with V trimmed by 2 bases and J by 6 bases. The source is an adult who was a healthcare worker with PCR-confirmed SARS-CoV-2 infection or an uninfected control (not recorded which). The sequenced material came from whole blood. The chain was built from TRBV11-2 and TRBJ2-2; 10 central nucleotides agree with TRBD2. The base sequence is TGTGCCAGCAGCTTACTAGCGGGAGTGGCCGGGGAGCTGTTTTTT. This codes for CASSLLAGVAGELFF.